The rows below give T cell receptor beta chains drawn from one sample of a study of Ad26.COV2.S vaccination and SARS-CoV-2 variants. Sequenced by immunoSEQ multiplex PCR; TCRdb stores in-frame clones only, minus some. The data show around 340,000 clones, around nine tenths seen once. The sample here was peripheral blood, taken in a trial of Ad26.COV2.S vaccine versus placebo. The receptors stem from a person aged 18-60 years who received the Ad26.COV2.S COVID-19 vaccine or a placebo. Each CDR3 is given with its conserved first and last residue. The order of the fields is D gene, J gene, V gene, CDR3 length, CDR3 protein. A D gene is named only where the DNA matches it firmly.

TRBD1 TRBJ2-7 TRBV6-1 15 CASSETGTGYREQYF
TRBD2 TRBJ2-1 TRBV28 15 CASSSGLAGGNEQFF
- TRBJ2-1 TRBV28 14 CASSLGDTGNEQFF
- TRBJ2-1 TRBV29-1 14 CSVEPRGGYNEQFF
- TRBJ2-2 TRBV19 19 CASSTRGPKAGQNTGELFF
- TRBJ2-1 TRBV20-1 11 CSARGPLGPVF
- TRBJ1-2 TRBV18 15 CASSPSGETNYGYTF
- TRBJ1-6 TRBV5-1 15 CASSLDRTYNSPLHF
TRBD2 TRBJ2-5 TRBV4-1 16 CASSQDSTSGGQTQYF
- TRBJ1-4 TRBV6-6 14 CASSSTGYNEKLFF
- TRBJ1-4 TRBV11-2 13 CASRSAGRGKLFF
- TRBJ1-5 TRBV6-5 13 CASRLTVNQPQHF
- TRBJ2-5 TRBV6-1 13 CASSTQEGGTQYF
TRBD2 TRBJ2-2 TRBV18 18 CASSPGLGLAGVTGELFF
- TRBJ2-7 TRBV5-1 16 CASSSIPGADTGEQYF
TRBD1 TRBJ2-5 TRBV10-3 15 CAIKPGQGIGETQYF
- TRBJ1-3 TRBV3-1/TRBV3-2 15 CASSQELGLRNTIYF
- TRBJ1-1 TRBV7-2 12 CASSLSVTEAFF
TRBD2 TRBJ2-3 TRBV7-9 16 CASSLYLAGDTDTQYF
TRBD2 TRBJ2-7 TRBV5-1 17 CASSAWTSGTNPYEQYF
- TRBJ1-1 TRBV2 14 CASSNLRRGTEAFF
- TRBJ1-1 TRBV7-8 14 CASSLGQLNTEAFF
TRBD1 TRBJ2-3 TRBV2 14 CASSLGQGTDTQYF
- TRBJ1-2 TRBV15 14 CATSRDVDGIGYTF
TRBD2 TRBJ2-7 TRBV30 17 CAWRGFTGTSETLGQYF
TRBD2 TRBJ2-1 TRBV7-9 16 CASSLVAGLVSVEQFF
- TRBJ2-6 TRBV6-5 15 CASSPKFSGANVLTF
TRBD1 TRBJ2-3 TRBV13 15 CASSNDRGSTDTQYF
TRBD1 TRBJ2-5 TRBV27 14 CASTTTGGEETQYF